The next 4 T cell receptor beta chains were all read from a single sample in a study of control samples from healthy donors and cancer patients. Assay: immunoSEQ multiplex PCR; the TCRdb copy retains only in-frame clones and omits some. The sample contains 130,000 or so clones, under 90% of which appear only once. The source material was PBMCs. These TCRs come from a man aged 45 to 65 with head and neck cancer.

The J gene is TRBJ2-5, the V gene TRBV28, with 11 bases fitting TRBD1. V was pared by 5 bases and J by 2 bases, with 4 bases of the junction left unmatched. The germline CDR1 and CDR2 sequences are MDHEN and SYDVKM. This CDR3 has 15 amino acids. CDR3 sequence: CASSLDRGPQETQYF. CDR3 DNA sequence: TGTGCCAGCAGTCTGGACAGGGGGCCTCAAGAGACCCAGTACTTC.

V is TRBV10-2 and J is TRBJ2-5; D may match TRBD1 or TRBD2 (6 bases each). Germline values: CDR1 WSHSY, CDR2 SAAADI. Trimming removed 7 bases from V and 5 bases from J, with 17 bases in between. CDR3 length: 14 residues. As DNA, the CDR3 is TGCGCCAGCACCTTACCGGGGGCGCGGGAGACCCAGTACTTC. Its translation is CASTLPGARETQYF.

The chain has TRBV29-1 and TRBJ1-4, with D possibly TRBD1 on 6 matching bases. V was clipped by 6 bases and J by 7 bases, with 15 bases between them. Germline V gene data show CDR1 as SQVTM and CDR2 as ANQGSEA. This CDR3 spans 13 amino acids. This CDR3 is CSVRRGGGEKLFF. CDR3 in DNA: TGCAGCGTGCGGCGGGGGGGCGGTGAAAAACTGTTTTTT. Based on the CDR3 plus reference TRBV29-1 and TRBJ1-4, the full variable domain is SAVISQKPSRDICQRGTSLTIQCQVDSQVTMMFWYRQQPGQSLTLIATANQGSEATYESGFVIDKFPISRPNLTFSTLTVSNMSPEDSSIYLCSVRRGGGEKLFFGSGTQLSVL.

Turning to this clone: The same CDR3 also results from other DNA sequences found in this sample. The CDR3 region has the DNA TGTGCCATTTACGGCGGTGTCCAGGGGACCCCCTCCTACAATGAGCAGTTCTTC. Translation: CAIYGGVQGTPSYNEQFF. V usage is TRBV10-3 and J usage is TRBJ2-1, with D perhaps TRBD1 (6 bases). CDR3 size: 18 residues. V dropped 9 bases and J dropped 0 bases, with 24 bases sitting between them. Germline V CDR1 and CDR2: ENHRY, SYGVKD.